Sequencing of this T cell receptor beta chain was carried out in a study of regulatory T cells in long-lasting Graves disease. Investigators prepared the TCR beta libraries by applying iRepertoire HTBI primers and Arm-PCR of CDR3 regions. TCRdb redid the calling of the multiplex PCR reads with MiXCR, one entry per CDR3 protein. The table shows some 560,000 distinct CDR3 sequences, with around 15% occurring only once. With respect to this clonotype: What it recognizes is unknown. A read error is likely, as this CDR3 ends without the conserved phenylalanine or tryptophan.

Study-level results: Persistent disease favored TRBV28, TRBJ1-2 and TRBJ2-5.

The germline CDR1 and CDR2 sequences are LNHDA and SQIVND (reference sequence). The CDR3 is 12 amino acids. V was cut by 8 bases and J by 7 bases, with 14 bases left in between. Time point of the sample: newly diagnosed GD, antithyroid drugs for less than 3 months. The TCR library was made from RNA extracted from PBMCs. The diagnosis of Graves' disease used American Thyroid Association guidelines. The same sample was also used in a study of T cells in Graves' hyperthyroidism and ophthalmopathy. That work states: Clinicians diagnosed patients from clinical symptoms, serum thyroxine and TRAb, thyroid ultrasound and orbital computed tomography.

This chain uses TRBV19 with TRBJ1-2, with D perhaps matching TRBD1 (6 bases). This specimen was peripheral blood mononuclear cells (PBMCs), taken at new diagnosis, from a patient treated with antithyroid drugs. The sequence derives from a middle-aged woman with Graves disease. CDR3 region: CASLGRGGGYTS. The DNA of the CDR3 is TGTGCCAGTCTGGGCAGGGGCGGTGGCTACACCTCC.